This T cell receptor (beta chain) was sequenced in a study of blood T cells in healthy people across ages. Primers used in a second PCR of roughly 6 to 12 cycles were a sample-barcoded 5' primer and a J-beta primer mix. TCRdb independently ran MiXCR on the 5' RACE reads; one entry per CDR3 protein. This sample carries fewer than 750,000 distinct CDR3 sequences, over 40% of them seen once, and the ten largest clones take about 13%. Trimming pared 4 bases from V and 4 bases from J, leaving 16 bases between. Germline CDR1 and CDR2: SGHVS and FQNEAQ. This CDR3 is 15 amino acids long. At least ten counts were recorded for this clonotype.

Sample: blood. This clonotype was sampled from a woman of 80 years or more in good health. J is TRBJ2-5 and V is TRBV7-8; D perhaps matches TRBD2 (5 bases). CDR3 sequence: CASSSFLASRETQYF. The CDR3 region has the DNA TGTGCCAGCAGCTCCTTTTTGGCTAGCAGAGAGACCCAGTACTTC.